Below, one TCR beta chain is given with its context. Its antigen is still unknown. Base qualities are missing; no much larger clone stands one base away. The data originate from a study of siplizumab effects on memory and regulatory T cells (dated by TCRdb to about 2019). With regard to the full study: The study looked at the effect of siplizumab, an anti-CD2 antibody, on alloreactive T-cell subsets in allogeneic mixed lymphocyte reactions made from human PBMCs. General conclusions and limits of the study: Of the alloreactive CD4+ clones that could be mapped, the Treg-derived share averaged about 70% with siplizumab compared with 25% to 30% in control reactions. The cumulative frequency of alloreactive sequences that could be traced back to unstimulated CD4+ memory T cells was significantly reduced by siplizumab. Unstimulated naive T cells appeared more diverse than memory T cells, and naive cells seemed to contribute substantially to the alloresponse. No functional confirmation was obtained for the suppressive function of proliferating Tregs from siplizumab cultures. Because sequences below about 10^-5 frequency were poorly captured, only a minor fraction of alloreactive clones could be mapped to unstimulated subsets. Roughly 80-95% of proliferating CD4+ or CD8+ clones could not be assigned a naive or memory phenotype.

Library generation was performed with the immunoSEQ multiplex PCR assay. Around 100,000 TCR templates per sample were assayed by the deep sequencing platform. Genomic DNA extracted from sorted T cells was used for TCRbeta CDR3 sequencing. For the original study's pipeline: The R programming language was used for clonal analysis of TCRbeta CDR3 data. Comparing unstimulated samples against CFSE-low samples taken after the reaction was how alloreactive CD4+ and CD8+ clones were defined. By matching sequences to the repertoires of sorted unstimulated Treg and non-Treg cells, each alloreactive CD4+ clone was assigned a regulatory or non-regulatory origin. Entries here come from immuneACCESS through TCRdb and include only in-frame sequences with V and J called. Some clones fail to appear in such tables; in the studies checked, an unresolved V gene covers under half of the shortfall, and the cause of the remainder is unknown. That table gives V, J and clone size, and the DNA gave D and trimming. Here the sample has roughly 56,000 clones; about 98% occur a single time. The leading ten clones occupy approximately 0.99% of the sample.

The germline V and J ends show losses of 1 base and 3 bases respectively, and no gene match explains 2 bases of the junction. Per the germline V gene, MGHRA is the CDR1 and YSYEKL is the CDR2. The CDR3 contains 15 residues, cysteine and phenylalanine counted. Just CDR3 DNA is preserved here, 45 bases in frame from base 1. In three donor pairs, further sequencing was done on unstimulated CD8+ naive, CD4+ memory, CD8+ TEMRA, CD4+ naive and CD8+ effector memory subsets. Sorted unstimulated T cells and proliferating T cells recovered from mixed lymphocyte reactions underwent TCRbeta CDR3 sequencing. Fresh whole blood from over eight HLA-typed healthy donors served as the source for isolating PBMCs.

This receptor was obtained from a human donor in good health. In this chain, TRBV4-1 is recombined with TRBJ2-7, with TRBD1 matching 11 junction bases. Material for sequencing was naive CD8+ T cells sorted from blood. Read against the paper, the sample's cell subset or site label means: unstimulated naive T cells. The DNA sequence reads TGCGCCAGCAGCCAAGCCGGGACAGGGGGCTACGAGCAGTACTTC. Its coded protein is CASSQAGTGGYEQYF.